Each of the 17 T cell receptor beta chains below was sequenced from the same sample in a study of T cells in Graves' hyperthyroidism and ophthalmopathy. Amplification of TCR beta CDR3 regions used RNA as the template. An initial round of RT-PCR targeting the TCR CDR3 relied on the HTBI primer set. Via MiXCR, TCRdb re-called the multiplex PCR reads, giving one row per CDR3 protein. This sample has roughly 100,000 distinct CDR3 sequences, with 35% to 45% found just once. The sample taken for sequencing was peripheral blood or thyroid tissue (not recorded which). These receptors were collected from a woman aged 25-40 years with Graves' hyperthyroidism.

There are many counts of this clonotype. The gene calls are TRBV9 and TRBJ2-7; TRBD1 matches at 10 bases. The CDR3 totals 17 residues. V trimming: 0 bases; J trimming: 5 bases; junction bases outside the gene matches: 11. Germline V lookup: CDR1 SGDLS, CDR2 YYNGEE. CDR3 coding DNA: TGTGCCAGCAGCGTAGACCTCCCGGGACAGGGGCTCAACGAGCAGTACTTC. Protein sequence: CASSVDLPGQGLNEQYF.

This sequence joins TRBV9 and TRBJ2-5; D is unresolved. Germline V lookup: CDR1 SGDLS, CDR2 YYNGEE. V lost 5 bases to trimming and J lost 7 bases, with 6 bases between them. The length of the CDR3 is 10 residues. CDR3 loop: CASRGATQYF. The CDR3 DNA sequence: TGTGCCAGCAGGGGTGCGACCCAGTACTTC.

This clonotype was counted at least ten times. The chain uses TRBV3-1 and TRBJ1-4; 9 nucleotides align to TRBD1. CDR1 LGHDT and CDR2 YNNKEL come from the germline V gene (reference sequence). The CDR3 contains 15 residues. Trimming cost V 4 bases and J 5 bases; bases outside gene matches: 5. The CDR3 region has the DNA TGTGCCAGCAGCCTGGGACAGGGCCTAAATGAAAAACTGTTTTTT. Translation: CASSLGQGLNEKLFF.

This sequence joins TRBV7-9 and TRBJ2-5; D perhaps matches TRBD1 (5 bases). CDR1 and CDR2 from the germline V gene are SEHNR and FQNEAQ (reference sequence). Trimming took off 4 bases at V and 7 bases at J, with 10 bases between the two ends. The CDR3 spans 12 residues. The CDR3 DNA sequence: TGTGCCAGCAGCTCATCTCAGGGGACCCAGTACTTC. Residues: CASSSSQGTQYF.

This clonotype was seen many times. The V gene is TRBV5-8, the J gene TRBJ1-1; tentatively, D is TRBD1 (6 bases). Trimming shortened V by 3 bases and J by 7 bases, and 19 bases separated the two germline ends. Germline V lookup: CDR1 SGHTS, CDR2 YDEGEE. The CDR3 has 15 amino acids. Here the CDR3 reads CASSSGRGAGVEAFF. The CDR3 nucleotides read TGTGCCAGCAGCTCTGGGAGGGGGGCAGGGGTTGAAGCTTTCTTT.

This clonotype was detected many times. The rearrangement links TRBV4-1 to TRBJ2-3, with TRBD2 matching 9 bases. From germline, CDR1 is MGHRA and CDR2 YSYEKL. The CDR3 consists of 16 residues. The J segment lost 3 bases and the V segment lost 2 bases, leaving 6 bases of the junction unmatched. The CDR3 protein is CASSQRSGRSTDTQYF. As DNA, the CDR3 is TGCGCCAGCAGCCAACGGAGCGGGAGGTCGACAGATACGCAGTATTTT.

The V call is TRBV20-1, the J call TRBJ1-6; 7 bases agree with TRBD1. V lost 5 bases to trimming and J lost 5 bases; unmatched junction nucleotides: 6. This CDR3 is 14 amino acids long. Germline V gene data show CDR1 as DFQATT and CDR2 as SNEGSKA (reference sequence). The CDR3 region has the DNA TGCAGTGCTGATCCGGGACAGAATAATTCACCCCTCCACTTT. Amino acids: CSADPGQNNSPLHF.

The V and J genes are TRBV11-2 and TRBJ1-4; D is undetermined. Trimming took 6 bases from V and 5 from J, leaving 22 bases between them. Germline-derived CDR1 and CDR2 are SGHAT and FQNNGV. The CDR3 contains 17 residues. In nucleotides, the CDR3 is TGTGCCAGCAGTGGATTGGACGGAACCGTGGAAAATGAAAAACTGTTTTTT. Translating it yields CASSGLDGTVENEKLFF.

In this sample, this clonotype turned up many times. The gene calls are TRBV4-1 and TRBJ2-2, with D maybe TRBD1 (5 bases). CDR1 is MGHRA and CDR2 is YSYEKL in the germline V gene. The CDR3 totals 14 residues. The V gene lost 1 base and the J gene lost 6 bases, with 9 bases spanning the gap. Here the CDR3 reads CASSQGRAPGELFF. Written as DNA, the CDR3 is TGCGCCAGCAGCCAAGGCAGGGCCCCCGGGGAGCTGTTTTTT.

This clonotype showed up many times. The chain is built from TRBV2 and TRBJ1-5; 8 bases are a match to TRBD1. This CDR3 contains 12 residues. Per germline, CDR1 SNHLY and CDR2 FYNNEI. V shed 6 bases, J shed 5 bases, and the junction held 0 bases outside the gene matches. DNA for the CDR3: TGTGCCAGCAGGACAGGGGATCAGCCCCAGCATTTT. Encoded protein: CASRTGDQPQHF.

About this clonotype: This sequence may be a read error, since a much larger clone differs from it by one base. This rearrangement joins TRBV27 to TRBJ1-2; D is perhaps TRBD1 (5 bases). The CDR3 extends over 12 amino acids. V was shortened by 8 bases and J by 7 bases, with 14 bases between the two germline ends. Per germline, CDR1 MNHEY and CDR2 SMNVEV (reference sequence). The CDR3 DNA sequence: TGTGCCAGCTTTACGACAGAATGTGGCTACACCTTC. Translating it yields CASFTTECGYTF.

This sequence joins TRBV9 and TRBJ1-2; TRBD1 matches 8 bases. In germline, CDR1 is SGDLS, CDR2 YYNGEE. Trimming at V came to 0 bases and at J to 7 bases, leaving 11 bases not matched to a gene. This CDR3 is built from 16 residues. CDR3 protein: CASSVAPGQAVGGYTF. The CDR3 DNA follows: TGTGCCAGCAGCGTAGCCCCGGGACAGGCCGTGGGTGGCTACACCTTC.

This chain uses TRBV7-9 with TRBJ2-7, with TRBD2 matching 9 bases. Germline V gene data show CDR1 as SEHNR and CDR2 as FQNEAQ (reference sequence). V shed 5 bases, J shed 7 bases, and the junction held 12 bases outside the gene matches. This CDR3 has 15 residues. CDR3 sequence (DNA): TGTGCCAGCAGCCAAGATCTCGCGGGAGGGCGTGAGCAGTACTTC. It encodes CASSQDLAGGREQYF.

The chain recombines TRBV20-1 with TRBJ2-5; perhaps TRBD1 as D (6 bases). V lost 0 bases and J lost 1, with 9 bases in between. CDR1 and CDR2 (germline): DFQATT, SNEGSKA (reference sequence). The CDR3 length is 14 residues. Here the CDR3 DNA reads TGCAGTGCTAGAGAGGGGGCCCGCCAAGAGACCCAGTACTTC. Translation: CSAREGARQETQYF.

This clonotype was recorded at least ten times. This chain uses TRBV7-3 with TRBJ1-6; possible D gene TRBD1, 6 bases. The CDR3 runs to 15 residues. V was trimmed by 5 bases and J by 10 bases, leaving 18 bases between them. Per germline, CDR1 SGHTA and CDR2 FQGTGA. CDR3 loop: CASSRGTGGDSPLHF. In nucleotides, the CDR3 is TGTGCCAGCAGCCGAGGGACGGGGGGCGACTCACCCCTCCACTTT. The full variable domain, in which reference TRBV7-3 and TRBJ1-6 provide the parts outside the CDR3, is GAGVSQTPSNKVTEKGKYVELRCDPISGHTALYWYRQSLGQGPEFLIYFQGTGAADDSGLPNDRFFAVRPEGSVSTLKIQRTERGDSAVYLCASSRGTGGDSPLHFGNGTRLTVT.

This clonotype came up many times. The gene calls are TRBV5-1 and TRBJ2-3; TRBD2 agrees at 8 bases. There are 14 residues in the CDR3. Germline V lookup: CDR1 SGHRS, CDR2 YFSETQ. J gave up 6 bases and V 4 bases, and 7 bases lay outside the gene matches. The CDR3, as DNA: TGCGCCAGCAGCCCTGGAGCGGGAGTGGATACGCAGTATTTT. It is translated as CASSPGAGVDTQYF.

This clonotype showed up many times. The chain recombines TRBV6-1 with TRBJ1-5, with 8 bases lining up with TRBD1. The CDR3 contains 15 residues. CDR1 is MNHNS and CDR2 is SASEGT in the germline V gene. The ends lost 4 bases at V and 6 bases at J; junction bases unmatched: 8. This chain's CDR3 is CASSVSRGPGQPQHF. The CDR3 bases are TGTGCCAGCAGTGTCTCCAGGGGGCCGGGTCAGCCCCAGCATTTT.